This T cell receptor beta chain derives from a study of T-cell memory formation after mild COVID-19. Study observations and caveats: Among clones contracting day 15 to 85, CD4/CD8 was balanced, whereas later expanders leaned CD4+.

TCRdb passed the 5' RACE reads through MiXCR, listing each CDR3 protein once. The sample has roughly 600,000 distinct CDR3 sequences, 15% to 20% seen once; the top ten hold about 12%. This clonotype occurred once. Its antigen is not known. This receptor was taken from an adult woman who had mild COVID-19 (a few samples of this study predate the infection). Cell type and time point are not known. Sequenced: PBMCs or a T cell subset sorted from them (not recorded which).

The CDR3 sequence is CASSYPRAGELFF. The CDR3 nucleotides are TGTGCCAGCAGTTACCCGAGGGCCGGGGAGCTGTTTTTT. The chain has TRBV6-5 and TRBJ2-2; TRBD2 might be the D (5 bases). V shed 2 bases and J shed 6 bases, with 7 bases lying between them. The CDR3 is 13 amino acids. Germline loops: CDR1 MNHEY, CDR2 SVGAGI.